This T cell receptor beta chain was documented in a study of blood T cell repertoires in COVID-19. Study-level information: COVID-19 samples collected from the United States, Italy and Spain covered acute and convalescent phases.

Clones were sequenced by immunoSEQ multiplex PCR, and TCRdb holds only the in-frame ones, with some missing. The sample contains just over 250,000 clones, under 90% of which appear only once. There are many counts of this clone. Per the germline V gene, CDR1 is SGHTS and CDR2 is YDEGEE. Unmatched junction bases numbered 7, after V lost 3 bases and J lost 2 bases. There are 15 residues in the CDR3. This TCR came from a man aged 25 to 40 with acute COVID-19. The rearrangement joins TRBV5-8 to TRBJ1-1; TRBD1 matches 7 bases. The specimen sequenced was PBMCs or T cells enriched from blood (not recorded which). CDR3 nucleotides: TGTGCCAGCAGCTCGACAGGGACTTTCAACACTGAAGCTTTCTTT. Protein: CASSSTGTFNTEAFF.